This entry lists 14 T cell receptor beta chains sequenced from one sample in a study of technical replicates of blood from several donors. The protocol was immunoSEQ multiplex PCR, while the TCRdb copy is restricted to in-frame clones and leaves out a portion. The table has approximately 77,000 clones, approximately 94% seen once. The sample consisted of T cells isolated from PBMCs. Every receptor here comes from a human donor in good health.

The chain combines TRBV19 with TRBJ1-4; 8 bases align to TRBD1. The CDR3 sequence is 18 residues long. CDR1 LNHDA and CDR2 SQIVND come from the germline V gene (reference sequence). With V trimmed by 5 bases and J by 7 bases, 18 bases remained unmatched. CDR3 loop: CASSLRQGRELVGEKLFF. DNA for the CDR3: TGTGCCAGTAGTCTCCGACAGGGGAGAGAGCTGGTAGGTGAAAAACTGTTTTTT.

This clone was seen once. DNA of the CDR3: TGTGCCAGCAGTGAGTTGCGGGGGGCGCGGGAGACCCAGTACTTC. Its translation is CASSELRGARETQYF. This chain connects TRBV2 to TRBJ2-5; 8 positions agree with TRBD2. V gave up 3 bases and J gave up 5 bases; unmatched junction bases: 8. Looked up from germline, CDR1 is SNHLY and CDR2 is FYNNEI. The CDR3 runs 15 residues.

The rearrangement links TRBV14 to TRBJ2-7, with unresolved D. The germline V gene has CDR1 SGHDN and CDR2 FVKESK. Trimming shortened V by 0 bases and J by 4 bases, and 13 bases separated the two germline ends. This CDR3 region has 15 residues. CDR3 DNA sequence: TGTGCCAGCAGCCAAGAAGTCCACATCTTTTACGAGCAGTACTTC. Residues: CASSQEVHIFYEQYF.

V usage is TRBV5-8 and J usage is TRBJ2-4; possibly TRBD2 for D (5 bases). Germline values: CDR1 SGHTS, CDR2 YDEGEE. This CDR3 has 16 amino acids. V shed 5 bases and J shed 0 bases, with 15 bases lying between them. The CDR3 nucleotides read TGTGCCAGCAGTTGGGGAGAAAGTCTAGCCAAAAACATTCAGTACTTC. It yields the protein CASSWGESLAKNIQYF. Variable domain in full (rest from reference TRBV5-8 and TRBJ2-4): EAGVTQSPTHLIKTRGQQATLRCSPISGHTSVYWYQQALGLGLQFLLWYDEGEERNRGNFPPRFSGRQFPNYSSELNVNALELEDSALYLCASSWGESLAKNIQYFGAGTRLSVL.

V is TRBV28 and J is TRBJ2-1, with D hard to call. V was pared by 5 bases and J by 9 bases, with 5 bases between. This CDR3 is 10 amino acids long. CDR1 and CDR2 (germline): MDHEN, SYDVKM. The CDR3 here is CASSLGEQFF. The CDR3 DNA reads as TGTGCCAGCAGTCTAGGTGAGCAGTTCTTC.

This chain links TRBV28 with TRBJ2-5; tentative D call: TRBD2 (5 bases). V dropped 6 bases and J dropped 5 bases, with 16 bases sitting between them. This CDR3 has 14 amino acids. Looked up from germline, CDR1 is MDHEN and CDR2 is SYDVKM. This chain's CDR3 is CASRGSSSPETQYF. The CDR3 region has the DNA TGTGCCAGCAGGGGATCGTCTAGCCCGGAGACCCAGTACTTC.

The chain uses TRBV18 and TRBJ2-7; 11 bases match TRBD2. Germline values: CDR1 KGHSH, CDR2 LQKENI. The CDR3 runs 15 residues. Losses at the gene ends were 6 bases for V and 3 bases for J; bases not matched to a gene: 7. The CDR3 DNA sequence: TGTGCCAGCTCGTCCACTAGCGGGAGTCTCTACGAGCAGTACTTC. Translating gives CASSSTSGSLYEQYF.

The chain uses TRBV6-1 and TRBJ1-1; a weak D match, TRBD1 (5 bases). V shed 6 bases and J shed 1 base, with 9 bases lying between them. There are 13 residues in the CDR3. The germline CDR1 and CDR2 sequences are MNHNS and SASEGT. The CDR3 nucleotides read TGTGCCAGCAGGCAAACAGGGAACACTGAAGCTTTCTTT. This codes for CASRQTGNTEAFF.

The chain joins TRBV18 to TRBJ2-3; no clear D. The CDR3 runs 13 residues. Germline V gives CDR1 KGHSH, CDR2 LQKENI. Between the trimmed V and J ends, which lost 6 bases and 4 bases, there was a span of 11 bases. CDR3 DNA: TGTGCCAGCTCTATCGTTTATCCAGATACGCAGTATTTT. This encodes CASSIVYPDTQYF.

The chain employs TRBV28 and TRBJ2-1; 7 bases line up with TRBD2. CDR3 size: 13 residues. Germline loops: CDR1 MDHEN, CDR2 SYDVKM. With 7 bases clipped from V and 4 bases from J, the junction kept 4 bases outside the gene matches. The CDR3 region has the DNA TGTGCCAGCACCAGCGGGACTTACAATGAGCAGTTCTTC. It is translated as CASTSGTYNEQFF. The variable domain in full, with the rest retrieved from reference TRBV28 and TRBJ2-1, is DVKVTQSSRYLVKRTGEKVFLECVQDMDHENMFWYRQDPGLGLRLIYFSYDVKMKEKGDIPEGYSVSREKKERFSLILESASTNQTSMYLCASTSGTYNEQFFGPGTRLTVL.

This clone appeared once. V and J are TRBV29-1 and TRBJ1-1, with D tentatively TRBD1 (5 bases). Trimming took 8 bases from V and 7 from J, leaving 17 bases between them. CDR1 SQVTM and CDR2 ANQGSEA come from the germline V gene. The CDR3 contains 12 residues. CDR3 residues: CSTQNGHFEAFF. The CDR3 DNA is TGCAGCACCCAAAACGGACATTTTGAAGCTTTCTTT. The whole variable domain, remainder taken from reference TRBV29-1 and TRBJ1-1, is SAVISQKPSRDICQRGTSLTIQCQVDSQVTMMFWYRQQPGQSLTLIATANQGSEATYESGFVIDKFPISRPNLTFSTLTVSNMSPEDSSIYLCSTQNGHFEAFFGQGTRLTVV.

The genes are TRBV20-1 and TRBJ2-7, with D perhaps TRBD2 (6 bases). The V gene's germline CDR1 is DFQATT and CDR2 SNEGSKA (reference sequence). V was pared by 6 bases and J by 6 bases, with 12 bases between. The CDR3 extends over 11 amino acids. CDR3 loop: CSASTSREQYF. The DNA of the CDR3 is TGCAGTGCGAGCACTAGCCGCGAGCAGTACTTC.

The CDR3 spells CASSLVMFPGDEQYF. The CDR3 DNA reads as TGCGCCAGCAGCTTGGTTATGTTCCCGGGGGACGAGCAGTACTTC. The chain joins TRBV5-1 to TRBJ2-7; D possibly corresponds to TRBD2 (6 bases). The CDR3 runs 15 residues. V was cut by 0 bases and J by 5 bases, with 15 bases left in between. The germline gives CDR1 SGHRS, CDR2 YFSETQ.

Note on this clone: Compared with germline, one end of the junction differs, possibly owing to a read error. This chain joins TRBV6-6 and TRBJ1-2, with D perhaps matching TRBD1 (5 bases). This CDR3 has 9 residues. The germline V gene encodes CDR1 MNHNY and CDR2 SVGAGI (reference sequence). CDR3 sequence (DNA): TGTGCCAGCAGCGACACAGGAGACTTC. The encoded protein is CASSDTGDF.